These T cell receptor beta chains were read from a single sample in a study of cytomegalovirus exposure and HLA in healthy donors. TCRdb's copy holds only in-frame clones and misses some; the assay was immunoSEQ multiplex PCR. This table has tens of thousands of clones, about 94% appearing once. The source material was PBMCs. The receptors stem from a man younger than 30 in good health and CMV-seropositive. Both conserved end residues are part of each CDR3. Each record gives: D gene, CDR3 length, V gene, CDR3 protein. The D gene is left open where the match is weak.

.,14,TRBV6-1,CASSEGEESDTQYF
.,13,TRBV6-1,CASSEGGNQPQHF
TRBD1,13,TRBV2,CASKGDSNQPQHF
TRBD1,15,TRBV5-1,CASTGTGAPGAGYTF
TRBD1,13,TRBV5-1,CASSWDRGTEQFF
TRBD1,14,TRBV30,CAWNTGQLNQPQHF
.,14,TRBV11-2,CASSLYRSTGELFF
.,11,TRBV20-1,CSANGYGEQYF
.,19,TRBV11-2,CASSLEDPGLLYSGNTIYF
TRBD1,18,TRBV2,CASSAFPGTGVGTGELFF
TRBD2,14,TRBV10-3,CATASLAGEETQYF
TRBD2,17,TRBV2,CASSGLGREGAYNEQFF
.,13,TRBV30,CAWSPTGFTEAFF
.,15,TRBV10-3,CAISEEGVRNYGYTF
TRBD1,14,TRBV19,CASKDAGGYEPQHF
TRBD1,15,TRBV5-8,CASSLGTGSYQPQHF
.,15,TRBV28,CASSYPDSSNQPQHF
TRBD1,14,TRBV7-9,CASAGGTGTYEAFF
.,14,TRBV19,CASSIVGSSYEQYF
.,15,TRBV28,CASSPYRAGNTEAFF
TRBD1,14,TRBV6-6,CASSGQGAGETQYF
TRBD2,16,TRBV7-8,CASSLGVSGRRETQYF
TRBD2,14,TRBV5-1,CASSSGGVQETQYF
TRBD1,15,TRBV27,CASSLKGGGYNEQFF
TRBD2,15,TRBV15,CATSGGSGSSNEQFF
.,14,TRBV11-1,CASSPPGRGNEQFF
TRBD2,18,TRBV10-2,CASSDGGRWTSGSDTQYF
.,14,TRBV5-6,CASGPFYGTDTQYF
.,17,TRBV5-1,CASSSLPGQISTDTQYF
TRBD2,14,TRBV5-6,CASSPRTRSETQYF
TRBD1,13,TRBV9,CASSMGQFDGYTF
TRBD1,15,TRBV7-9,CASSLAGTAGNTIYF
.,16,TRBV2,CASSVASWPSGNTQYF
TRBD1,18,TRBV7-9,CASTGVMTGTTGANVLTF
.,14,TRBV10-3,CAISDPGLGYEQYF
.,16,TRBV27,CASSSSGPSELYEQYF
.,16,TRBV7-9,CASSFQGYIMNTEAFF
.,14,TRBV29-1,CSVHWAGNQETQYF
.,11,TRBV2,CASMGNTEAFF
TRBD1,16,TRBV5-1,CASSGGTGMGMETQYF
.,15,TRBV6-1,CASRLERANTGELFF
.,14,TRBV11-3,CASSLSGSTDTQYF
.,11,TRBV7-9,CASSLPGEQYF
TRBD2,16,TRBV7-2,CASSFGEREPTDTQYF
.,14,TRBV7-6,CASSLVGRGETQYF
TRBD2,16,TRBV5-4,CASSLKRERSYNEQFF
.,13,TRBV7-2,CASSLVQTYEQYF
.,12,TRBV5-4,CASSFKGGPAFF